This TCR beta chain stems from a study of shared clonotypes between healthy human individuals. General observations from the study: Though the depth was large, rarefaction showed that sorted-subset sequencing was incomplete.

This clone was detected a few times. Its antigen is not known. This CDR3 contains 14 residues. CDR1 is SGHDT and CDR2 is YYEEEE in the germline V gene. V gave up 3 bases and J gave up 4 bases; unmatched junction bases: 3. The method was immunoSEQ multiplex PCR; TCRdb's version includes in-frame clones alone and lacks a portion of them. The data contain about 1 million clones, around four fifths of them singletons. The source material was memory CD4+ T cells sorted from blood. Subset indicated: CD45RA-negative fraction. The source of this sequence is a man aged 18-30 years in good health. V gene TRBV5-6 combines with J gene TRBJ2-2, with TRBD2 matching 7 bases. CDR3 DNA: TGTGCCAGCAGCTCGGGGGGTCCCACCGGGGAGCTGTTTTTT. Translating it yields CASSSGGPTGELFF. Combining the CDR3 with reference TRBV5-6 and TRBJ2-2 gives the whole variable domain DAGVTQSPTHLIKTRGQQVTLRCSPKSGHDTVSWYQQALGQGPQFIFQYYEEEERQRGNFPDRFSGHQFPNYSSELNVNALLLGDSALYLCASSSGGPTGELFFGEGSRLTVL.